The 9 T cell receptor beta chains below all came from one sample that was sequenced in a study of T cells in Graves' hyperthyroidism and ophthalmopathy. Authors of the study amplified TCR beta CDR3 regions from RNA transcripts. First-round RT-PCR targeting the TCR CDR3 was performed with the HTBI primer set. TCRdb reprocessed the multiplex PCR reads via MiXCR and lists one record per CDR3 protein. The repertoire holds over 200,000 distinct CDR3 sequences, with roughly 15% as singletons. Sequenced: blood. All receptors come from a woman aged 40 to 55 with Graves' hyperthyroidism that later progressed to Graves' ophthalmopathy.

Regarding this clonotype: A much larger clone is a single base away; this may be a read error. The V and J genes are TRBV2 and TRBJ1-2; D possibly corresponds to TRBD1 (5 bases). Germline CDR1 SNHLY, CDR2 FYNNEI. The CDR3 runs 13 residues. The CDR3 region is CDSSEEYRGSYTF. The DNA of the CDR3 is TGTGACAGCAGTGAAGAGTATCGGGGCAGCTACACCTTC. Combining the CDR3 with reference TRBV2 and TRBJ1-2 gives the whole variable domain EPEVTQTPSHQVTQMGQEVILRCVPISNHLYFYWYRQILGQKVEFLVSFYNNEISEKSEIFDDQFSVERPDGSNFTLKIRSTKLEDSAMYFCDSSEEYRGSYTFGSGTRLTVV.

V and J are TRBV19 and TRBJ2-7; D is uncertain. The CDR3 has 10 residues. The V and J ends lost 6 bases and 8 bases respectively, with 8 bases between them. CDR1 is LNHDA and CDR2 is SQIVND in the germline V gene (reference sequence). This chain's CDR3 is CASRGDQQYF. CDR3 DNA: TGTGCCAGTAGAGGAGACCAGCAGTACTTC.

This clonotype has at least ten counts. The rearrangement links TRBV13 to TRBJ2-7, with TRBD2 matching over 8 bases. V gave up 7 bases and J gave up 9 bases; unmatched junction bases: 20. There are 16 residues in the CDR3. Germline loops: CDR1 PRHDT, CDR2 FYEKMQ (reference sequence). The DNA for the CDR3 is TGTGCCAGCACACTTACTAGCGGCAGAAACCCGATCGTGCAGTACTTC. It yields the protein CASTLTSGRNPIVQYF. The full variable domain, its missing parts supplied by reference TRBV13 and TRBJ2-7, is AAGVIQSPRHLIKEKRETATLKCYPIPRHDTVYWYQQGPGQDPQFLISFYEKMQSDKGSIPDRFSAQQFSDYHSELNMSSLELGDSALYFCASTLTSGRNPIVQYFGPGTRLTVT.

This clonotype was counted many times. The chain combines TRBV4-1 with TRBJ2-7, with D perhaps matching TRBD2 (5 bases). The length of the CDR3 is 13 residues. The V gene lost 4 bases and the J gene lost 3 bases, with 10 bases spanning the gap. The germline V gene encodes CDR1 MGHRA and CDR2 YSYEKL. The CDR3 loop reads CASSPRGNYEQYF. The CDR3 DNA follows: TGCGCCAGCAGCCCCCGAGGGAACTACGAGCAGTACTTC.

This clonotype was recorded many times. This chain connects TRBV28 to TRBJ2-5, with 15 bases identical to TRBD2. There are 16 residues in the CDR3. Germline CDR1 reads MDHEN; CDR2 reads SYDVKM. Germline trimming cut 5 bases from V and 5 bases from J; bases unmatched to any gene: 6. In DNA, the CDR3 is TGTGCCAGCAGTAGGACTAGCGGGAGGGTACGGGAGACCCAGTACTTC. Translating it yields CASSRTSGRVRETQYF.

This clonotype was seen a handful of times. V is TRBV20-1 and J is TRBJ2-7, with TRBD2 identical over 8 bases. Germline loops: CDR1 DFQATT, CDR2 SNEGSKA (reference sequence). V trimming: 5 bases; J trimming: 5 bases; junction bases outside the gene matches: 5. The CDR3 runs 12 residues. CDR3 sequence: CSALAGLDEQYF. The CDR3 nucleotides read TGCAGTGCTTTGGCGGGACTAGACGAGCAGTACTTC.

This clonotype was picked up a small number of times. The chain joins TRBV6-1 to TRBJ2-1, with TRBD1 identical over 7 bases. Germline V gene sequence: CDR1 MNHNS, CDR2 SASEGT. The CDR3 runs to 15 residues. Unmatched junction bases numbered 11, after V lost 7 bases and J lost 5 bases. This CDR3 reads CASTPTGYSNNEQFF. In DNA, the CDR3 is TGTGCCAGCACTCCGACAGGGTACTCGAACAATGAGCAGTTCTTC.

This clonotype has a count of ten or more. The CDR3 sequence is CSAVRGESSYNEQFF. CDR3 DNA sequence: TGCAGTGCCGTCAGAGGGGAGAGCTCCTACAATGAGCAGTTCTTC. The chain joins TRBV20-1 to TRBJ2-1; D possibly uses TRBD1 or TRBD2 (5 bases each). The CDR3 extends over 15 amino acids. Germline CDR1 reads DFQATT; CDR2 reads SNEGSKA (reference sequence). V was shortened by 6 bases and J by 0 bases, with 15 bases between the two germline ends.

There are many counts of this clonotype. V gene TRBV20-1 combines with J gene TRBJ2-3; D might be TRBD2 (6 bases). The CDR3 sequence is 14 residues long. Per germline, CDR1 DFQATT and CDR2 SNEGSKA (reference sequence). V dropped 6 bases and J dropped 8 bases, with 21 bases sitting between them. The CDR3 DNA is TGCAGTGCCCCACGAACGGGAGCGTTAATTACGCAGTATTTT. It encodes CSAPRTGALITQYF.